This T cell receptor (beta chain) was sequenced in a study of blood T cell repertoires in COVID-19. Study summary: COVID-19 samples from acute and convalescent phases originated in the United States, Italy and Spain. PBMCs, B-cell-depleted T cells, or T cells were the source of the cDNA or gDNA that made up the material.

As originally analysed: Estimated nucleated cell counts came from reference gene primer amplification. Profiled with immunoSEQ multiplex PCR; TCRdb holds only in-frame clones, not every one. D and trimming were read from the DNA, whereas the V and J calls and clone size are those reported in that table. Found here are over 110,000 clones, 80% to 85% of them singletons; the top ten hold 5.5%. From germline, CDR1 is LGHNA and CDR2 YNFKEQ. V shed 0 bases, J shed 2 bases, and the junction held 3 bases outside the gene matches. CDR3 length: 15 residues. This clone was seen a handful of times. The chain combines TRBV4-2 with TRBJ2-7; 8 positions match TRBD2. The specimen was PBMCs or T cells enriched from blood (not recorded which). This clonotype originated in a man in his forties with acute COVID-19. The CDR3 DNA follows: TGTGCCAGCAGCCAAGATGGCGGGGGGCCCTACGAGCAGTACTTC. This translates into CASSQDGGGPYEQYF.